This T cell receptor (beta chain) was observed in a study of radiotherapy plus CTLA-4 blockade in lung cancer. At the level of the study: Objective responses arose in approximately 19% of patients, and under 40% experienced disease control.

Study findings and constraints: Expansion in blood of tumor-derived TCR clones was seen after radiotherapy plus ipilimumab.

Trimming took 5 bases from V and 0 from J, leaving 8 bases between them. The germline V gene encodes CDR1 SGHNT and CDR2 YENEEA. This CDR3 spans 13 amino acids. Assay: immunoSEQ multiplex PCR; the TCRdb copy retains only in-frame clones and omits some. The table lists around 95,000 clones, 83% of them singletons, with 0.84% in the top ten. Patients in the study, people with chemo-refractory metastatic non-small-cell lung cancer, received focal radiation plus ipilimumab CTLA-4 blockade. Turning to this clone: Its cognate antigen is unknown.

The chain couples TRBV11-3 to TRBJ2-7, with D perhaps TRBD1 (6 bases). Material: peripheral blood, obtained from a patient treated with radiotherapy plus ipilimumab. This receptor was obtained from a human donor with non-small cell lung cancer who had stable disease on radiotherapy plus ipilimumab. DNA of the CDR3: TGTGCCAGCAGCCTGGACAGCTCCTACGAGCAGTACTTC. Its protein is CASSLDSSYEQYF.